Detailed here is one TCR beta chain. Its matching antigen is unknown. V was clipped by 8 bases and J by 7 bases; unmatched bases: 8. This CDR3 region has 13 residues. CDR1 is MDHEN and CDR2 is SYDVKM in the germline V gene. The data were obtained in a study of cytomegalovirus exposure and HLA in healthy donors. Findings and limits, study-wide: TRBV6-2, TRBV6-3 and some other V segments were excluded as indistinguishable. The authors later linked a missense DCLRE1C variant to TCR beta V- and J-gene trimming. Later examination showed HLA-associated TCR beta chains had greater clonal expansion than equally common others. Fewer N-insertions than the approximately 610-donor mean were reportedly shown by an Asian-associated ancestry cluster in a later analysis.

PCR primers comprised 60 Vbeta and 13 Jbeta primers. Assay used: immunoSEQ multiplex PCR; TCRdb lists only in-frame clones, some missing. The table lists about 190,000 clones, 65% to 90% of them singletons. The sequence was obtained from a woman aged 25-40 years in good health and CMV-seronegative. The chain joins TRBV28 to TRBJ2-1, with 7 bases aligning to TRBD2. Input material: PBMCs. CDR3 protein: CASRLGGGNEQFF. For the CDR3, the DNA is TGTGCCAGCCGACTGGGGGGGGGAAATGAGCAGTTCTTC.